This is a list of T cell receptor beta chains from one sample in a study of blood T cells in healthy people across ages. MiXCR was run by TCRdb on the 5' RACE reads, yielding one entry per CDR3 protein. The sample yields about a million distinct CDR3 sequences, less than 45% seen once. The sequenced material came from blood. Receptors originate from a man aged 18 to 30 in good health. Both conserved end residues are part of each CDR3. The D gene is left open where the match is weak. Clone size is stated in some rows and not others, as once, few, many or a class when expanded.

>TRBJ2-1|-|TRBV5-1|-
TGCGCCAGCAGCTTGAACCCCTCGCTTAATGAGCAGTTCTTC
CASSLNPSLNEQFF
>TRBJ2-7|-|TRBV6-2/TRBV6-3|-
TGTGCCAGCAGTGACCCAGGGGCTCGCCTGAGCTACGAGCAGTACTTC
CASSDPGARLSYEQYF
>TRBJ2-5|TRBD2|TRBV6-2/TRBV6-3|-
TGTGCCAGCACCCGACTAGCGGGGAGGAAAGAGACCCAGTACTTC
CASTRLAGRKETQYF
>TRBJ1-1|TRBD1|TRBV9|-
TGTGCCAGCAGCGTTCTGACAGGGGGCGCAGAAGCTTTCTTT
CASSVLTGGAEAFF
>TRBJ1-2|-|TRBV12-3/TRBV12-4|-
TGTGCCAGCAGTTTTCGGCAGGGTCGACTTGGCTACACCTTC
CASSFRQGRLGYTF
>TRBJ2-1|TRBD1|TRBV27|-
TGTGCCAGCAGGACAGGGATGAGCGAGCAGTTCTTC
CASRTGMSEQFF
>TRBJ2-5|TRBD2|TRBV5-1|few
TGCGCCAGCAGCCGGACTAGCGGACGACAAGAGACCCAGTACTTC
CASSRTSGRQETQYF
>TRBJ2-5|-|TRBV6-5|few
TGTGCCAGCAGTTACGGGGTCGGCCAAGAGACCCAGTACTTC
CASSYGVGQETQYF
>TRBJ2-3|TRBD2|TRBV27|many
TGTGCCAGCAGCTTTAGCGGGGGGGTAACAGATACGCAGTATTTT
CASSFSGGVTDTQYF
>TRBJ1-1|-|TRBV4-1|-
TGCGCCAGCAGCCTTGAGGGAACATCCGCGTTTATGTCTGAAGCTTTCTTT
CASSLEGTSAFMSEAFF
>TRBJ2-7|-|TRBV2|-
TGTGCCAGCAGTGAACGAGGAATTAGCTCCGACGAGCAGTACTTC
CASSERGISSDEQYF
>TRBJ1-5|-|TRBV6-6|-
TGTGCCAGCAGTTACGGCCCGGGAGGTCGTAATCAGCCCCAGCATTTT
CASSYGPGGRNQPQHF
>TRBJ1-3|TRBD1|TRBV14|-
TGTGCCAGCAGCCGGGACAGGTTATACTCTGGAAACACCATATATTTT
CASSRDRLYSGNTIYF
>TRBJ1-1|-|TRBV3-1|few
TGTGCCAGCAGCCAAGAGGAGGGCTTCGGCACTGAAGCTTTCTTT
CASSQEEGFGTEAFF
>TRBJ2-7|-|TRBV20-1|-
TGCAGTGCTAGAGATCGGCGCGGAGCCTCCTACAATGAGCAGTACTTC
CSARDRRGASYNEQYF
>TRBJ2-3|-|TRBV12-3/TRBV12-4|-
TGTGCCAGCGGCCGACAGGGCACAGATACGCAGTATTTT
CASGRQGTDTQYF
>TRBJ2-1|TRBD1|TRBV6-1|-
TGTGCCAGTCATCCGCCGGGACAGGTAAACAATGAGCAGTTCTTC
CASHPPGQVNNEQFF
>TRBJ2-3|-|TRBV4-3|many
TGCGCCAGCAGCCAAGCCCGGACGAGGGTAACAGATACGCAGTATTTT
CASSQARTRVTDTQYF
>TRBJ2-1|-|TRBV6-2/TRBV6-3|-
TGTGCCAGCAGTTACGACAGCGAGCAGTTCTTC
CASSYDSEQFF
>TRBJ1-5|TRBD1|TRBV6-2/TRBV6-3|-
TGTGCCAGCAGGTCCGGGACAGCAAATAGCAATCAGCCCCAGCATTTT
CASRSGTANSNQPQHF
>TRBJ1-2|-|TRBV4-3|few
TGCGCCAGCAGCCAAGAGGTAGGAGCGACTAACTATGGCTACACCTTC
CASSQEVGATNYGYTF
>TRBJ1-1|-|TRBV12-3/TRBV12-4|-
TGTGCCAGCAGTGTACAAGGTTTCACTGAAGCTTTCTTT
CASSVQGFTEAFF
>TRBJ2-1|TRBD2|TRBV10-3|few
TGTGCCATCAGTGAGTCGAACCTAGCGGGGGGCAATGAGCAGTTCTTC
CAISESNLAGGNEQFF
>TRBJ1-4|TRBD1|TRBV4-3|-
TGCGCCAGCGGCCAAGATTGGGCAGGGGGGGATGAAAAACTGTTTTTT
CASGQDWAGGDEKLFF
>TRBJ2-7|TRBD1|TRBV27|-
TGTGCCAGCAAACCGGGCGGACAGGTTTTAATGTCCTACGAGCAGTACTTC
CASKPGGQVLMSYEQYF
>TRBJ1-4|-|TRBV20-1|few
TGCAGTGCCGCCTCCGGGGGAGATGCAACTAATGAAAAACTGTTTTTT
CSAASGGDATNEKLFF
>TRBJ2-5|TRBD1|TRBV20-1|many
TGCAGTGCGACACGGGACAGGGAGTACCAAGAGACCCAGTACTTC
CSATRDREYQETQYF
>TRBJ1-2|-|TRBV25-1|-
TGTGCCAGCAGTGACGCGACGCACTATGGCTACACCTTC
CASSDATHYGYTF
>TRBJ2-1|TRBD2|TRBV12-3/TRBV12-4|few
TGTGCCAGCAGTTCCTACGATGCGGGGGGGGACAATGAGCAGTTCTTC
CASSSYDAGGDNEQFF
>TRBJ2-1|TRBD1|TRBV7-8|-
TGTGCCAGCAGCTTTACGGGCCCAGGGGGCGGTGAACAGTTCTTC
CASSFTGPGGGEQFF
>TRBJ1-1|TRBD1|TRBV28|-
TGTGCCAGCAGTGCGGGACAGTCGGCTTTCTTT
CASSAGQSAFF
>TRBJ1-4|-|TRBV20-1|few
TGCAGTGCGGTTTCGGGAAATGAAAAACTGTTTTTT
CSAVSGNEKLFF
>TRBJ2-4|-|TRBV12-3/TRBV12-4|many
TGTGCCAGTACCAATGAATGGGTAAACATTCAGTACTTC
CASTNEWVNIQYF
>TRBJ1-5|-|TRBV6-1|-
TGTGCCAGCAGTGGAAGGGATTTAGTAAGTAATCAGCCCCAGCATTTT
CASSGRDLVSNQPQHF
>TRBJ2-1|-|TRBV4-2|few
TGTGCCAGCAGCCCTCGGGCGGCCCTGAACTACAATGAGCAGTTCTTC
CASSPRAALNYNEQFF
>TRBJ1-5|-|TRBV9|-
TGTGCCAGCAGCTCCGGTGATGGGCGGGGCAATCAGCCCCAGCATTTT
CASSSGDGRGNQPQHF
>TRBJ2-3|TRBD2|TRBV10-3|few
TGTGCCATCAGAGCTGTAGCGGGGGGGTCTTCAGATACGCAGTATTTT
CAIRAVAGGSSDTQYF
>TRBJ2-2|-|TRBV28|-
TGTGCCAGCATGGGCAGTAACACCGGGGAGCTGTTTTTT
CASMGSNTGELFF
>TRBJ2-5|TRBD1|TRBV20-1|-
TGCAGTGCTCGCCCAACTAGACAGGGGCTCGGAGAGACCCAGTACTTC
CSARPTRQGLGETQYF
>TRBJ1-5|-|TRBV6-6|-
TGTGCCAGCAGCAGGGCTATGCCGGGTATAGACAATCAGCCCCAGCATTTT
CASSRAMPGIDNQPQHF
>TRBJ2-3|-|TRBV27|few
TGTGCCAGCAGTCCTGCCGTCCCCACCACAGATACGCAGTATTTT
CASSPAVPTTDTQYF
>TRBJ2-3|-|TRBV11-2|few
TGTGCCAGCAGCTTAGGTCCAGTCAGCACAGATACGCAGTATTTT
CASSLGPVSTDTQYF
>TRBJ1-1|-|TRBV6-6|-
TGTGCCAGCAGCCAGCCCGAGGTGGGGAACACTGAAGCTTTCTTT
CASSQPEVGNTEAFF
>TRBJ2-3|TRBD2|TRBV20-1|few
TGCAGTGCTAGAGATCTCTCCCTAGCGGGGCGGGATACGCAGTATTTT
CSARDLSLAGRDTQYF
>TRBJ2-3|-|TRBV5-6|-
TGTGCCAGCAGCTCCAGCTCCGGAGACAGCCTCACAGATACGCAGTATTTT
CASSSSSGDSLTDTQYF
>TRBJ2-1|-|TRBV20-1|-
TGCAGTGCTCCCGAGACGGAGGGGGCCTACAATGAGCAGTTCTTC
CSAPETEGAYNEQFF